What follows are 27 T cell receptor beta chains derived from one specimen sequenced in a study of cytomegalovirus exposure and HLA in healthy donors. The PCR contained 60 Vbeta and 13 Jbeta primers. Produced via immunoSEQ multiplex PCR; TCRdb's table is partial and in-frame only. This repertoire includes 100,000 to 150,000 clones. Sequenced input: PBMCs. These receptors were collected from a man aged 30 to 39 in good health and CMV-seronegative.

The genes are TRBV7-2 and TRBJ2-5; 7 bases map to TRBD2. Unmatched junction bases numbered 5, after V lost 1 base and J lost 0 bases. The CDR3 length is 16 residues. Germline loops: CDR1 SGHTA, CDR2 FQGNSA. The CDR3 sequence: CASSLEGSGYQETQYF. Written as DNA, the CDR3 is TGTGCCAGCAGCTTAGAGGGTAGCGGGTACCAAGAGACCCAGTACTTC. The whole variable domain, filled in from reference TRBV7-2 and TRBJ2-5, reads GAGVSQSPSNKVTEKGKDVELRCDPISGHTALYWYRQSLGQGLEFLIYFQGNSAPDKSGLPSDRFSAERTGGSVSTLTIQRTQQEDSAVYLCASSLEGSGYQETQYFGPGTRLLVL.

The CDR3 region is CASNHRVSDTQYF. CDR3 in DNA: TGTGCCAGCAACCACAGGGTATCAGATACGCAGTATTTT. This sequence joins TRBV5-4 and TRBJ2-3; D possibly corresponds to TRBD1 (6 bases). The CDR3 runs 13 residues. V lost 6 bases to trimming and J lost 4 bases, with 12 bases between them. Germline V CDR1 and CDR2: SGHNT, YYREEE (reference sequence).

The V call is TRBV6-5, the J call TRBJ2-5; D is perhaps TRBD2 (6 bases). The germline V and J ends were trimmed by 0 bases and 11 bases, with 10 bases remaining between them. The CDR3 extends over 12 amino acids. Germline values: CDR1 MNHEY, CDR2 SVGAGI. The CDR3 region has the DNA TGTGCCAGCAGTTACTCCGGGGGTGAGCAGTACTTC. Amino acids: CASSYSGGEQYF.

The chain carries TRBV6-6 and TRBJ2-1, with TRBD2 matching over 9 bases. V was pared by 0 bases and J by 14 bases, with 8 bases of the junction left unmatched. CDR3 size: 14 residues. In germline, CDR1 is MNHNY, CDR2 SVGAGI (reference sequence). The CDR3 reads CASSYSDLAGLEFF. In DNA form, the CDR3 reads TGTGCCAGCAGTTACTCGGATCTAGCGGGATTGGAGTTCTTC.

The chain links TRBV4-3 to TRBJ2-7, with D perhaps TRBD2 (5 bases). There are 14 residues in the CDR3. Per the germline V gene, CDR1 is LGHNA and CDR2 is YSLEER. V lost 1 base, J lost 2 bases, and 9 bases lay in between. Here the CDR3 reads CASSQAIATYEQYF. The CDR3 DNA reads as TGCGCCAGCAGCCAAGCGATAGCGACCTACGAGCAGTACTTC.

This rearrangement joins TRBV7-9 to TRBJ2-1; 11 bases align to TRBD1. The CDR3 extends over 15 amino acids. The V gene's germline CDR1 is SEHNR and CDR2 FQNEAQ (reference sequence). The junction had 8 bases not matched to a gene; V was cut back by 5 bases and J by 8 bases. The CDR3 region is CASSPAGQGVHEQFF. The CDR3 region has the DNA TGTGCCAGCAGCCCCGCGGGACAGGGGGTCCATGAGCAGTTCTTC.

The V gene is TRBV28, the J gene TRBJ2-3, with TRBD2 as a possible D gene (5 bases). The CDR3 has 15 amino acids. The V end lost 1 base, the J end lost 3 bases, and 11 bases lay between the germline ends. Germline-derived CDR1 and CDR2 are MDHEN and SYDVKM. The CDR3 loop reads CASSLSGIGTDTQYF. The DNA of the CDR3 is TGTGCCAGCAGTTTATCCGGGATTGGGACAGATACGCAGTATTTT.

J is TRBJ1-6 and V is TRBV5-1, with TRBD1 matching over 7 bases. V shed 2 bases and J 10 bases; nucleotides not matched to a gene: 12. The CDR3 is 16 residues long. CDR1 SGHRS and CDR2 YFSETQ come from the germline V gene. For the CDR3, the DNA is TGCGCCAGCAGCTTAGGGGGCCTTAACCTATTGTCACCCCTCCACTTT. Its translation is CASSLGGLNLLSPLHF.

The chain is built from TRBV6-4 and TRBJ2-2; 7 positions match TRBD1. The CDR3 has 15 amino acids. V dropped 6 bases and J dropped 2; count of bases not matched to a gene: 6. Looked up from germline, CDR1 is MRHNA and CDR2 is SNTAGT. CDR3 DNA: TGTGCCAGCAGACCGGGGACAGTAAACACCGGGGAGCTGTTTTTT. Residues: CASRPGTVNTGELFF.

The rearrangement joins TRBV18 to TRBJ1-4; D gene uncertain. Trimming removed 0 bases at V and 8 bases at J, with 19 bases between. Germline CDR1 and CDR2: KGHSH and LQKENI. CDR3 length: 17 residues. The CDR3 is CASSPPVWETQGEKLFF. The CDR3 coding sequence is TGTGCCAGCTCACCACCGGTGTGGGAGACCCAAGGAGAAAAACTGTTTTTT.

The chain links TRBV7-9 to TRBJ2-3, with D perhaps matching TRBD2 (6 bases). Trimming removed 3 bases from V and 2 bases from J, with 18 bases in between. The CDR3 spans 17 residues. The V gene's germline CDR1 is SEHNR and CDR2 FQNEAQ (reference sequence). CDR3 in amino acids: CASSFPRDSPSTDTQYF. The CDR3, as DNA: TGTGCCAGCAGCTTTCCGCGGGACTCCCCGTCCACAGATACGCAGTATTTT.

The chain employs TRBV5-6 and TRBJ1-6; D remains unclear. Germline V gene sequence: CDR1 SGHDT, CDR2 YYEEEE. Trimming stripped 1 base from V and 10 bases from J, with 15 bases between. The CDR3 has 15 residues. The CDR3 reads CASSLSWRGKSPLHF. The CDR3 DNA is TGTGCCAGCAGCTTGAGCTGGCGGGGAAAGTCACCCCTCCACTTT.

This rearrangement joins TRBV6-5 to TRBJ2-7, with D possibly being TRBD2 (6 bases). The CDR3 runs 13 residues. V was clipped by 2 bases and J by 3 bases, with 8 bases between them. Germline V gene sequence: CDR1 MNHEY, CDR2 SVGAGI. The CDR3 protein is CASSYAGSYEQYF. CDR3 DNA: TGTGCCAGCAGTTACGCGGGGAGCTACGAGCAGTACTTC.

The chain links TRBV28 to TRBJ2-7; no reliable D call. Germline lookup yields CDR1 MDHEN and CDR2 SYDVKM. The CDR3 is 16 amino acids. V lost 5 bases and J 6 bases, leaving 23 bases between the germline ends. In DNA, the CDR3 is TGTGCCAGCAGTCCGTATGAACGATCTTTGGCTGGCGAGCAGTACTTC. Its translation: CASSPYERSLAGEQYF.

This chain joins TRBV29-1 and TRBJ2-1; 9 nucleotides match TRBD1. The CDR3 loop spans 14 amino acids. With 5 bases clipped from V and 8 bases from J, the junction kept 10 bases outside the gene matches. Per the germline V gene, CDR1 is SQVTM and CDR2 is ANQGSEA. CDR3 amino acids: CSVITGGAWDEQFF. DNA of the CDR3: TGCAGCGTTATCACAGGGGGCGCTTGGGATGAGCAGTTCTTC.

J is TRBJ2-5 and V is TRBV5-4; possible D gene TRBD2, 5 bases. V was cut by 0 bases and J by 4 bases, with 16 bases left in between. The CDR3 is 16 residues long. From germline, CDR1 is SGHNT and CDR2 YYREEE (reference sequence). The CDR3 DNA reads TGTGCCAGCAGCTTGGGGTCGGGGAAAACGGGAGAGACCCAGTACTTC. It translates to CASSLGSGKTGETQYF.

This chain joins TRBV5-8 and TRBJ2-1; 9 positions match TRBD1. CDR1 is SGHTS, CDR2 YDEGEE, per germline. V lost 0 bases, J lost 3 bases, and 1 base stayed unmatched. There are 15 residues in the CDR3. This chain's CDR3 is CASSLDRGLYNEQFF. The CDR3 DNA follows: TGTGCCAGCAGCTTGGACAGGGGGCTCTACAATGAGCAGTTCTTC.

The chain is built from TRBV28 and TRBJ1-5, with unresolved D. V shed 6 bases and J shed 8 bases, with 14 bases lying between them. The germline gives CDR1 MDHEN, CDR2 SYDVKM. The CDR3 sequence is 13 residues long. The CDR3 reads CASRTDGEEPQHF. The CDR3 DNA follows: TGTGCCAGCAGGACTGACGGAGAGGAGCCCCAGCATTTT. Combining the CDR3 with reference TRBV28 and TRBJ1-5 gives the whole variable domain DVKVTQSSRYLVKRTGEKVFLECVQDMDHENMFWYRQDPGLGLRLIYFSYDVKMKEKGDIPEGYSVSREKKERFSLILESASTNQTSMYLCASRTDGEEPQHFGDGTRLSIL.

The CDR3 protein is CASSVTGVPGTEAFF. The DNA of the CDR3 is TGTGCCAGCAGCGTGACAGGAGTCCCGGGGACTGAAGCTTTCTTT. The V call is TRBV7-8, the J call TRBJ1-1; TRBD1 might be the D (6 bases). With 5 bases removed from V and 5 bases from J, the gap between germline ends came to 18 bases. This CDR3 comprises 15 residues. Germline CDR1 SGHVS, CDR2 FQNEAQ.

V gene TRBV30 combines with J gene TRBJ1-1, with D hard to call. CDR3 length equals 16 residues. V was clipped by 0 bases and J by 2 bases, with 16 bases between them. Looked up from germline, CDR1 is GTSNPN and CDR2 is SVGIG (reference sequence). The CDR3 loop reads CAWSVLHSQLNTEAFF. In DNA, the CDR3 is TGTGCCTGGAGTGTACTTCACTCACAGCTCAACACTGAAGCTTTCTTT.

The chain uses TRBV10-2 and TRBJ1-2, with 7 positions matching TRBD1. The germline V gene has CDR1 WSHSY and CDR2 SAAADI. V dropped 6 bases and J dropped 1; count of bases not matched to a gene: 2. The CDR3 length is 13 residues. CDR3 DNA sequence: TGCGCCAGCAGCCAGGGGGTTAACTATGGCTACACCTTC. This codes for CASSQGVNYGYTF.

This chain uses TRBV1 with TRBJ1-5; TRBD1, the table's D call, was not compared with the DNA. TRBV1 constitutes a pseudogene. The CDR3 is made up of 13 amino acids. CDR3 region: CTSTPGPNQPQHF. The DNA of the CDR3 is TGCACCAGCACCCCAGGGCCGAATCAGCCCCAGCATTTT.

V usage is TRBV14 and J usage is TRBJ2-1; D call uncertain. Germline CDR1 reads SGHDN; CDR2 reads FVKESK. V lost 1 base and J 6 bases, leaving 10 bases between the germline ends. The CDR3 consists of 14 residues. The CDR3 DNA is TGTGCCAGCAGCCAAGGCCGGGTAGTCAATGAGCAGTTCTTC. Amino acids: CASSQGRVVNEQFF.

The chain is built from TRBV18 and TRBJ2-5, with D possibly matching TRBD2 (6 bases). The V end was cut by 3 bases, the J end by 4 bases, with 9 bases between. CDR3 size: 13 residues. CDR1 is KGHSH and CDR2 is LQKENI in the germline V gene. CDR3 amino acids: CASSPKGGETQYF. Written as DNA, the CDR3 is TGTGCCAGCTCACCGAAGGGAGGAGAGACCCAGTACTTC.

The chain combines TRBV6-6 with TRBJ1-1; no reliable D call. Between the trimmed V and J ends, which lost 0 bases and 4 bases, there was a span of 6 bases. The CDR3 runs to 13 residues. CDR1 is MNHNY, CDR2 SVGAGI, per germline (reference sequence). This chain's CDR3 is CASSYSGGTEAFF. CDR3 coding DNA: TGTGCCAGCAGTTACTCCGGAGGCACTGAAGCTTTCTTT.

The CDR3 sequence: CASSYRGSEAFF. The CDR3 DNA sequence: TGTGCCAGCAGTTACAGGGGCTCGGAAGCTTTCTTT. The rearrangement uses TRBV6-5 and TRBJ1-1; D perhaps matches TRBD1 (5 bases). Trimming removed 2 bases from V and 8 bases from J, with 9 bases in between. The CDR3 covers 12 residues. Germline lookup yields CDR1 MNHEY and CDR2 SVGAGI.

J is TRBJ2-1 and V is TRBV10-3; the match to TRBD2 covers 7 bases. The CDR3 sequence is 16 residues long. V was pared by 6 bases and J by 4 bases, with 12 bases of the junction left unmatched. Germline V gene lookup returns CDR1 ENHRY and CDR2 SYGVKD. The CDR3 spells CAIRSLSGGGYNEQFF. In nucleotides, the CDR3 is TGTGCCATCAGGTCCCTTTCGGGGGGAGGGTACAATGAGCAGTTCTTC.